This T cell receptor (beta chain) was retrieved from a study of T-cell reconstitution after alpha-beta-depleted transplantation in children. Notes on the study in general: It was reported that alpha-beta T cells came from several hundred expanded graft clones (about two months after transplant).

Preparation of the TCRbeta library involved a method that used unique molecular identifiers. MiXCR, applied by TCRdb to the PCR reads, yields one record per CDR3 protein. The sample includes 400,000 to 550,000 distinct CDR3 sequences, 10% of them seen just once. V dropped 2 bases and J dropped 7 bases, with 12 bases sitting between them. The CDR3 runs to 13 residues. Germline CDR1 DFQATT, CDR2 SNEGSKA (reference sequence). This clonotype appeared many times. The antigen is not known. The clonotype comes from a child aged 2 to 10 with inherited bone marrow failure, due to receive a stem cell transplant. J is TRBJ1-5 and V is TRBV20-1; D is ambiguous. The sequencing used PBMCs, collected before TCRalphabeta/CD19-depleted stem cell transplant. Here the CDR3 DNA reads TGCAGTGCTAGACTGGGTGTAAGACAGCCCCAGCATTTT. This sequence encodes CSARLGVRQPQHF.